Each of the 28 T cell receptor beta chains below was sequenced from the same sample in a study of T cells after yellow fever vaccination. From the 5' RACE reads, TCRdb called clonotypes with MiXCR, one entry per CDR3 protein. The profile shows 200,000 or so distinct CDR3 sequences, 5.5% to 8.5% of them singletons. The sample was CD4+ T cells sorted from PBMCs, taken on the day of the yellow fever booster vaccination. The receptor set was obtained from a man aged 25-40 years who received the YFV17D yellow fever vaccine.

This chain links TRBV21-1 with TRBJ2-7; TRBD1, the table's D call, was not compared with the DNA. TRBV21-1 is flagged as a pseudogene. The length of the CDR3 is 14 residues. The CDR3 protein is CARSTGINVYEQYF. The CDR3 bases are TGTGCCCGCTCAACAGGTATCAATGTGTACGAGCAGTACTTC.

This clonotype was picked up many times. V usage is TRBV5-1 and J usage is TRBJ2-3, with D unclear. Germline CDR1 SGHRS, CDR2 YFSETQ. V lost 0 bases to trimming and J lost 4 bases, with 12 bases between them. The CDR3 covers 15 residues. The CDR3, as DNA: TGCGCCAGCAGCTTGGTAGTTACTCCCTCAGATACGCAGTATTTT. Translation gives CASSLVVTPSDTQYF.

The chain employs TRBV6-2 or TRBV6-3 and TRBJ2-1; 8 bases map to TRBD2. Germline V CDR1 and CDR2: MNHEY, SVGEGT. The CDR3 extends over 16 amino acids. The ends lost 5 bases at V and 0 bases at J; junction bases unmatched: 6. The CDR3: CASSRAGVRSYNEQFF. The CDR3 nucleotides read TGTGCCAGCAGTAGAGCGGGAGTTCGCTCCTACAATGAGCAGTTCTTC.

Concerning this clonotype: This could be a read error, since a much larger clone is one nucleotide away. The rearrangement uses TRBV24-1 and TRBJ2-5, with 8 positions matching TRBD1. The V and J ends lost 9 bases and 4 bases, in that order; junction bases with no gene match: 6. The CDR3 has 13 residues. Germline V gives CDR1 KGHDR, CDR2 SFDVKD. CDR3: CATGTGGPETQYF. CDR3 coding DNA: TGTGCCACCGGAACAGGGGGTCCAGAGACCCAGTACTTC.

The gene calls are TRBV5-5 and TRBJ2-4; perhaps D is TRBD1 or TRBD2 (6 bases each). Germline values: CDR1 SGHKS, CDR2 YYEKEE (reference sequence). The V end was cut by 0 bases, the J end by 7 bases, with 11 bases between. This CDR3 is 14 amino acids long. CDR3 in DNA: TGTGCCAGCAGCTTGGCGGAGGGGGTGAACATTCAGTACTTC. This gives the protein CASSLAEGVNIQYF.

J is TRBJ2-1 and V is TRBV27, with TRBD2 identical over 8 bases. The CDR3 has 14 amino acids. V lost 7 bases to trimming and J lost 7 bases; unmatched junction nucleotides: 9. Looked up from germline, CDR1 is MNHEY and CDR2 is SMNVEV (reference sequence). CDR3 in DNA: TGTGCCAGCACGGTAGCGGGGCACCAGAATGAGCAGTTCTTC. Protein: CASTVAGHQNEQFF.

In this sample, this clonotype turned up many times. The rearrangement joins TRBV7-2 to TRBJ2-2, with TRBD2 matching 7 bases. The CDR3 sequence is 15 residues long. The V gene's germline CDR1 is SGHTA and CDR2 FQGNSA. The V gene end was trimmed by 7 bases and the J gene end by 6 bases; junction bases not matched to a gene: 11. The DNA of the CDR3 is TGTGCCAGCAAGTTAGCGGGTACTCGGTCCGGGGAGCTGTTTTTT. It translates to CASKLAGTRSGELFF.

This clonotype was detected only a few times. The chain links TRBV5-1 to TRBJ2-3; 9 bases fit TRBD1. The CDR3 is 15 amino acids. Trimming at V came to 4 bases and at J to 2 bases, leaving 5 bases not matched to a gene. CDR1 and CDR2 from the germline V gene are SGHRS and YFSETQ. The CDR3 nucleotides are TGCGCCAGCAGCCCCGGGACAGGGTACACAGATACGCAGTATTTT. This sequence encodes CASSPGTGYTDTQYF. Full variable domain (rest looked up from reference TRBV5-1 and TRBJ2-3): KAGVTQTPRYLIKTRGQQVTLSCSPISGHRSVSWYQQTPGQGLQFLFEYFSETQRNKGNFPGRFSGRQFSNSRSEMNVSTLELGDSALYLCASSPGTGYTDTQYFGPGTRLTVL.

This clonotype showed up just a few times. This chain uses TRBV5-1 with TRBJ2-3; 10 bases are shared with TRBD2. Germline loops: CDR1 SGHRS, CDR2 YFSETQ. The CDR3 length is 17 residues. J was trimmed by 3 bases and V by 1 base; bases with no gene match: 8. CDR3 nucleotides: TGCGCCAGCAGCTTGATGTCTAGCGGGAGTAGGACAGATACGCAGTATTTT. Protein: CASSLMSSGSRTDTQYF.

A few counts support this clonotype. The chain couples TRBV19 to TRBJ2-3, with a weak D call TRBD2 (6 bases). The CDR3 is 13 amino acids. Germline loops: CDR1 LNHDA, CDR2 SQIVND (reference sequence). Between the trimmed V and J ends, which lost 3 bases and 6 bases, there was a span of 10 bases. The CDR3 region is CASSIAGSDTQYF. The DNA for the CDR3 is TGTGCCAGTAGTATCGCGGGGTCCGATACGCAGTATTTT.

In this sample, this clonotype turned up many times. The V and J genes are TRBV6-5 and TRBJ2-1; D tentatively reads TRBD1 or TRBD2 (5 bases each). The CDR3 length is 15 residues. V lost 6 bases and J lost 7, with 19 bases in between. Germline V gene lookup returns CDR1 MNHEY and CDR2 SVGAGI. The CDR3 DNA follows: TGTGCCAGCAGCCCCCGACCGGCTTGGGGGAATGAGCAGTTCTTC. Amino acids: CASSPRPAWGNEQFF.

The chain joins TRBV7-3 to TRBJ2-3; 7 nucleotides line up with TRBD1. The CDR3 runs to 14 residues. Germline V CDR1 and CDR2: SGHTA, FQGTGA. V lost 3 bases to trimming and J lost 3 bases; unmatched junction nucleotides: 3. The CDR3 loop is CASSFGQATDTQYF. The CDR3 coding sequence is TGTGCCAGCAGCTTCGGACAGGCGACAGATACGCAGTATTTT.

The chain uses TRBV19 and TRBJ2-1, with a possible D match to TRBD2 (6 bases). V lost 6 bases, J lost 4 bases, and 22 bases lay in between. This CDR3 has 17 residues. The germline CDR1 and CDR2 sequences are LNHDA and SQIVND (reference sequence). The CDR3 nucleotides are TGTGCCAGTAGAGCCACCATCGGGAGTCAGGAATACAATGAGCAGTTCTTC. Translated: CASRATIGSQEYNEQFF.

Ten or more counts support this clonotype. V and J are TRBV6-2 or TRBV6-3 and TRBJ2-1; 7 bases are a match to TRBD2. Unmatched junction bases numbered 8, after V lost 5 bases and J lost 4 bases. This CDR3 comprises 15 residues. Germline V gives CDR1 MNHEY, CDR2 SVGEGT. The CDR3 DNA reads as TGTGCCAGCAGTCTAGCGGAAGACAAGTACAATGAGCAGTTCTTC. Protein: CASSLAEDKYNEQFF.

This chain joins TRBV18 and TRBJ2-3, with TRBD1 as a possible D gene (6 bases). The length of the CDR3 is 15 residues. Germline V lookup: CDR1 KGHSH, CDR2 LQKENI. The V gene lost 1 base and the J gene lost 3 bases, with 11 bases spanning the gap. CDR3 sequence (DNA): TGTGCCAGCTCACCACTAACAGGGAGTACAGATACGCAGTATTTT. Protein: CASSPLTGSTDTQYF.

The chain joins TRBV20-1 to TRBJ1-2; D is possibly TRBD1 (5 bases). Germline V lookup: CDR1 DFQATT, CDR2 SNEGSKA (reference sequence). The CDR3 contains 12 residues. Trimming took off 5 bases at V and 7 bases at J, with 14 bases between the two ends. The CDR3 spells CSAQERGAGYTF. In nucleotides, the CDR3 is TGCAGTGCTCAGGAGAGGGGAGCTGGCTACACCTTC.

This clonotype was seen just once. Since a much larger clone is just one base distant, this may be a read error. The CDR3 region has the DNA TGCAGTGCTATAACCTTGACGTTTTACAATGTGCAGTTCTTC. This translates into CSAITLTFYNVQFF. The V gene is TRBV20-1, the J gene TRBJ2-1, with unresolved D. The CDR3 runs to 14 residues. The V gene's germline CDR1 is DFQATT and CDR2 SNEGSKA (reference sequence).

In its sample, this clonotype was seen many times. V usage is TRBV9 and J usage is TRBJ2-3, with D tentatively TRBD1 or TRBD2 (5 bases each). CDR1 and CDR2 from the germline V gene are SGDLS and YYNGEE. CDR3 size: 14 residues. V lost 0 bases and J 5 bases, leaving 10 bases between the germline ends. CDR3: CASSVGGVGDTQYF. In nucleotides, the CDR3 is TGTGCCAGCAGCGTAGGAGGGGTCGGAGATACGCAGTATTTT.

The J gene is TRBJ1-2, the V gene TRBV20-1; a weak D match, TRBD1 (5 bases). The CDR3 consists of 12 residues. Between the trimmed V and J ends, which lost 4 bases and 8 bases, there was a span of 14 bases. Germline-derived CDR1 and CDR2 are DFQATT and SNEGSKA (reference sequence). CDR3 bases: TGCAGTGCTAAGGGCAGGGATGACGGCTACACCTTC. Its protein is CSAKGRDDGYTF.

A few counts support this clonotype. The rearrangement uses TRBV20-1 and TRBJ1-2; 7 bases map to TRBD1. The CDR3 spans 12 residues. Trimming took 4 bases from V and 7 from J; bases not matched to a gene: 6. CDR1 is DFQATT, CDR2 SNEGSKA, per germline (reference sequence). In DNA form, the CDR3 reads TGCAGTGCTACAATGACAGGGACTGGCTACACCTTC. Its protein is CSATMTGTGYTF.

The chain carries TRBV12-3 or TRBV12-4 and TRBJ1-1; maybe TRBD1 (5 bases). V lost 6 bases and J lost 1, with 15 bases in between. The CDR3 contains 15 residues. The CDR3 sequence is CASRGPGLGNTEAFF. CDR3 DNA sequence: TGTGCCAGCAGGGGACCAGGGCTGGGGAACACTGAAGCTTTCTTT.

This clonotype was seen a handful of times. The CDR3 region is CASSLAGTKGQETQYF. DNA of the CDR3: TGTGCCAGCAGCTTAGCCGGGACTAAAGGCCAAGAGACCCAGTACTTC. V and J are TRBV7-2 and TRBJ2-5; 7 nucleotides agree with TRBD2. CDR3 length: 16 residues. Germline V gene lookup returns CDR1 SGHTA and CDR2 FQGNSA. J was trimmed by 1 base and V by 0 bases; bases with no gene match: 5.

In this sample, this clonotype turned up many times. The chain joins TRBV3-1 to TRBJ1-4; TRBD1 matches at 10 bases. V was pared by 0 bases and J by 7 bases, with 5 bases of the junction left unmatched. The CDR3 is 16 residues long. Germline lookup yields CDR1 LGHDT and CDR2 YNNKEL (reference sequence). In DNA, the CDR3 is TGTGCCAGCAGCCAAGATTCGGGGACAGGGGTTGAAAAACTGTTTTTT. The encoded protein is CASSQDSGTGVEKLFF. The full variable domain, rest sourced from reference TRBV3-1 and TRBJ1-4, is DTAVSQTPKYLVTQMGNDKSIKCEQNLGHDTMYWYKQDSKKFLKIMFSYNNKELIINETVPNRFSPKSPDKAHLNLHINSLELGDSAVYFCASSQDSGTGVEKLFFGSGTQLSVL.

V gene TRBV20-1 combines with J gene TRBJ2-5; the D gene is possibly TRBD2 (5 bases). The CDR3 is 14 amino acids. V lost 5 bases and J lost 5, with 18 bases in between. Germline V gene lookup returns CDR1 DFQATT and CDR2 SNEGSKA (reference sequence). As DNA, the CDR3 is TGCAGTGCTCCCAAGTGGCTAGCTGGTGAGACCCAGTACTTC. Translated: CSAPKWLAGETQYF.

This clonotype was observed many times. The V gene is TRBV4-3, the J gene TRBJ2-7, with 8 bases that match TRBD2. The germline CDR1 and CDR2 sequences are LGHNA and YSLEER. The J segment lost 6 bases and the V segment lost 0 bases, leaving 22 bases of the junction unmatched. This CDR3 comprises 20 residues. CDR3 region: CASSQDTLSPAGGSPGEQYF. The CDR3 region has the DNA TGCGCCAGCAGCCAAGATACCTTAAGTCCCGCGGGAGGATCGCCTGGCGAGCAGTACTTC.

This clonotype was counted many times. The J gene is TRBJ2-2, the V gene TRBV6-1; 7 positions agree with TRBD2. Per germline, CDR1 MNHNS and CDR2 SASEGT. V lost 5 bases and J lost 3; bases outside the gene matches: 6. The CDR3 sequence is 15 residues long. CDR3 amino acids: CASSMPSGYTGELFF. The CDR3 DNA is TGTGCCAGCAGTATGCCTAGCGGATACACCGGGGAGCTGTTTTTT.

The chain recombines TRBV4-3 with TRBJ1-3, with TRBD1 identical over 8 bases. The germline gives CDR1 LGHNA, CDR2 YSLEER. This CDR3 comprises 17 residues. V dropped 4 bases and J dropped 1; count of bases not matched to a gene: 9. The CDR3: CASSPSPGQVSGNTIYF. The CDR3 nucleotides read TGCGCCAGCAGCCCCTCTCCGGGACAGGTGTCTGGAAACACCATATATTTT.

Many counts were recorded for this clonotype. The chain joins TRBV20-1 to TRBJ2-1; 9 bases line up with TRBD2. J gave up 1 base and V 2 bases, and 18 bases lay outside the gene matches. This CDR3 comprises 20 residues. Looked up from germline, CDR1 is DFQATT and CDR2 is SNEGSKA (reference sequence). Here the CDR3 reads CSARQRPQASGMGSYNEQFF. CDR3 in DNA: TGCAGTGCTAGACAACGCCCCCAGGCTAGCGGGATGGGTTCCTACAATGAGCAGTTCTTC.